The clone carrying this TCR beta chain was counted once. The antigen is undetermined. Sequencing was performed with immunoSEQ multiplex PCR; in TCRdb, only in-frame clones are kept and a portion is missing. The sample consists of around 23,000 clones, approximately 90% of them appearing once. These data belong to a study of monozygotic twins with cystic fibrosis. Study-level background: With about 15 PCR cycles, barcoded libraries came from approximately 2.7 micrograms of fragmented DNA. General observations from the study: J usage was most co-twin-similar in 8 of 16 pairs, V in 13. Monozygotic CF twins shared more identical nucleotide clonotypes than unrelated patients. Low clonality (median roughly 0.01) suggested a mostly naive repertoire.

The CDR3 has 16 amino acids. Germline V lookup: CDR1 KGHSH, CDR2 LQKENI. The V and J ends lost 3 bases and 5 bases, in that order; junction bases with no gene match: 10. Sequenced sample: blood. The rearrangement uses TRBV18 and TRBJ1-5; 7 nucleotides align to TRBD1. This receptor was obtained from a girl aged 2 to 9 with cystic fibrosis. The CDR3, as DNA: TGTGCCAGCTCACCTTTCGACAGGGTAGGTGATCAGCCCCAGCATTTT. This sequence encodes CASSPFDRVGDQPQHF.